This T cell receptor (beta chain) originates from a study of blood T cell repertoires in COVID-19. The CDR3 has 15 amino acids. Germline V gene lookup returns CDR1 SGDLS and CDR2 YYNGEE. Trimming left V 3 bases short and J 2 bases short, with 13 bases between. The assay was immunoSEQ multiplex PCR, and TCRdb's table has in-frame clones only and misses some. The table lists some 220,000 clones, 80% to 95% of them singletons, with roughly 0.89% in the top ten. The table lists this clone with a count of one. This sequence originates from a man under 40 with COVID-19, enrolled during active disease. The chain carries TRBV9 and TRBJ2-3; tentative D call: TRBD2 (5 bases). Sample: peripheral blood. The CDR3 here is CASSERSSTTDTQYF. The CDR3 region has the DNA TGTGCCAGCAGCGAGCGCTCTAGCACCACAGATACGCAGTATTTT.